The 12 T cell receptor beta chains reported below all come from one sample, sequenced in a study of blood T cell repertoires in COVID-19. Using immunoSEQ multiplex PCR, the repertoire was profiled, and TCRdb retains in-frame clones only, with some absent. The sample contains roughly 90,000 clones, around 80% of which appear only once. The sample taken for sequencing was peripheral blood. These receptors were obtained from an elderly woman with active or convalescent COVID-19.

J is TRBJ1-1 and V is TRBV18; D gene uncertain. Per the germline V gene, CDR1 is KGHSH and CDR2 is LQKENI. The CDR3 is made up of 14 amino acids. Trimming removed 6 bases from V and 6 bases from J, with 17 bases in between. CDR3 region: CASSPRQTYPEAFF. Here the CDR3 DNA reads TGTGCCAGCTCTCCTCGACAAACCTACCCTGAAGCTTTCTTT.

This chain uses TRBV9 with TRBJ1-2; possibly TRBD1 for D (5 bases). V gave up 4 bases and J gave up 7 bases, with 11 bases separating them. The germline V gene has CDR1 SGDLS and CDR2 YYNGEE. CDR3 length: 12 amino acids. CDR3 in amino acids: CASSPGGRGYTF. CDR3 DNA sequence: TGTGCCAGCAGCCCGGGGGGACGTGGCTACACCTTC.

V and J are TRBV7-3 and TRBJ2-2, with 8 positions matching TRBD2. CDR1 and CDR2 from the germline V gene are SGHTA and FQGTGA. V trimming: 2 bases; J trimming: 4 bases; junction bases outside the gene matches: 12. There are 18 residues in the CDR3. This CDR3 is CASSLDRPGGVFTGELFF. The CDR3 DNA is TGTGCCAGCAGCTTAGATCGGCCCGGGGGGGTATTCACCGGGGAGCTGTTTTTT.

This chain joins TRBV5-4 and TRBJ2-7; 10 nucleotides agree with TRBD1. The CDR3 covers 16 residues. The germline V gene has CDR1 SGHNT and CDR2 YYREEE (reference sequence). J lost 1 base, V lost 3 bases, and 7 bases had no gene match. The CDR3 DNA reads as TGTGCCAGCAGCTGGGGACAGGGGCTTGAGTCCTACGAGCAGTACTTC. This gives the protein CASSWGQGLESYEQYF.

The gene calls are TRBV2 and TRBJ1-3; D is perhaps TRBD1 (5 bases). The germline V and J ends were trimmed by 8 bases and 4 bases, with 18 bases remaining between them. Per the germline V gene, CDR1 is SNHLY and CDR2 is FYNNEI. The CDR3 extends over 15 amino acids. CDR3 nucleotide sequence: TGTGCCAGCGGCGAACGAGCGACAGCCGGAAACACCATATATTTT. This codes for CASGERATAGNTIYF.

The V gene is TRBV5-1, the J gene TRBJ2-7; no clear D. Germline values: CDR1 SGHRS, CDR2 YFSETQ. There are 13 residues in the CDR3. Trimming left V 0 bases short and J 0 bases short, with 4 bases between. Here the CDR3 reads CASSLVSSYEQYF. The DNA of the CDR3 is TGCGCCAGCAGCTTGGTCAGCTCCTACGAGCAGTACTTC.

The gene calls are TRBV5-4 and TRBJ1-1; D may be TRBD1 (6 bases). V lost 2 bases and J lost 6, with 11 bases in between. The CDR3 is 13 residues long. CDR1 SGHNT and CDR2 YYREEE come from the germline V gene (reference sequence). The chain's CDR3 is CASSFDRKSEAFF. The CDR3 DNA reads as TGTGCCAGCAGCTTCGACAGGAAGTCTGAAGCTTTCTTT.

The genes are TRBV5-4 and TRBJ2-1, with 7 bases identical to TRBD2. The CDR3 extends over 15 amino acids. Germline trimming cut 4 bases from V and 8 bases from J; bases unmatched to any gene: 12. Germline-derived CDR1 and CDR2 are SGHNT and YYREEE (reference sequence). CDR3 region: CASSPPGLTLDEQFF. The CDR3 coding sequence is TGTGCCAGCAGCCCCCCGGGACTAACACTCGATGAGCAGTTCTTC. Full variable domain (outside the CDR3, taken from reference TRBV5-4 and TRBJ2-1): ETGVTQSPTHLIKTRGQQVTLRCSSQSGHNTVSWYQQALGQGPQFIFQYYREEENGRGNFPPRFSGLQFPNYSSELNVNALELDDSALYLCASSPPGLTLDEQFFGPGTRLTVL.

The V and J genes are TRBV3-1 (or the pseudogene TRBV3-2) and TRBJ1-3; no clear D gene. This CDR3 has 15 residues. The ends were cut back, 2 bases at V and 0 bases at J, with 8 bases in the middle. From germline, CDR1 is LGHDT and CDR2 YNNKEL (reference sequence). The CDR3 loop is CASSQNQDSGNTIYF. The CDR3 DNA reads TGTGCCAGCAGCCAAAATCAGGACTCTGGAAACACCATATATTTT.

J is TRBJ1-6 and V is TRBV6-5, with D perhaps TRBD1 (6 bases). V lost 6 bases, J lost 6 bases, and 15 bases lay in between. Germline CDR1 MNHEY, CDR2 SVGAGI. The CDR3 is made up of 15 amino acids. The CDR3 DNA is TGTGCCAGCAGGAACGACAGGTCGCGTAATTCACCCCTCCACTTT. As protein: CASRNDRSRNSPLHF.

Here the CDR3 DNA reads TGTGCCAGCAGTTTATGGGCTAGCGGAGGGGAGACCCAGTACTTC. Protein sequence: CASSLWASGGETQYF. This chain connects TRBV28 to TRBJ2-5; TRBD2 aligns across 7 bases. The V and J ends lost 0 bases and 5 bases, in that order; junction bases with no gene match: 6. The CDR3 sequence is 15 residues long. Germline CDR1 reads MDHEN; CDR2 reads SYDVKM.

This chain's CDR3 is CASSETGGTSTETQYF. The DNA of the CDR3 is TGCGCCAGCAGTGAGACAGGGGGCACGTCGACGGAGACCCAGTACTTC. The genes are TRBV10-1 and TRBJ2-5, with 9 bases fitting TRBD1. This CDR3 contains 16 residues. The V and J ends lost 2 bases and 5 bases, in that order; junction bases with no gene match: 9. Germline-derived CDR1 and CDR2 are WNHNN and SYGVQD (reference sequence).